Included here is one TCR beta chain sequence, with context. The antigen remains undetermined. Genomic DNA, serving as template, underwent TCR beta VDJ and CDR3 profiling. One entry per CDR3 protein results from TCRdb running MiXCR on the reads. The sample holds under 350,000 distinct CDR3 sequences, under 65% seen once. For sequencing, patients were chosen who had shown expansion of CD8+CD57+ cells by flow cytometry. All patients had severe acquired aplastic anemia. This sample was taken from a study of CD8+CD57+ T cells in acquired aplastic anemia. V lost 3 bases, J lost 18 bases, and 24 bases lay in between. Germline V lookup: CDR1 WNHNN, CDR2 SYGVQD (reference sequence). The CDR3 extends over 15 amino acids. Study results and limitations: Any difference that existed in CD8+ Simpson's diversity between patients and controls was not significant.

The gene calls are TRBV10-1 and TRBJ1-6, with D maybe TRBD1 (6 bases). This sequence was found in a human donor with aplastic anemia. Sequencing was carried out using sorted CD4+, CD8+, or CD8+CD57+ T cells (not recorded which) from PBMCs. For the CDR3, the DNA is TGCGCCAGCAGTGATAGAATAGGACAGCTAATTCACCCCCACTTT. Translated: CASSDRIGQLIHPHF.